These 18 T cell receptor beta chains originate from one sample sequenced in a study of lymphopenia after photon versus proton radiotherapy. The repertoire was sequenced with immunoSEQ multiplex PCR; TCRdb's copy has only in-frame clones and lacks some. The sample carries fewer than 7,500 clones, 85% to 95% recorded once. The source was peripheral blood, collected from a patient treated with photon-based radiotherapy. These receptors were obtained from a woman aged 45 to 65 with cholangiocarcinoma.

The CDR3 DNA is TGTGCCAGCAGCCCTAGCCTGAACACCGGGGAGCTGTTTTTT. Its protein is CASSPSLNTGELFF. The chain carries TRBV14 and TRBJ2-2, with a possible D match to TRBD2 (5 bases). The V end lost 4 bases, the J end lost 1 base, and 7 bases lay between the germline ends. CDR1 and CDR2 from the germline V gene are SGHDN and FVKESK. The CDR3 extends over 14 amino acids.

The V call is TRBV18, the J call TRBJ1-1; maybe TRBD1 (6 bases). V lost 3 bases to trimming and J lost 3 bases, with 11 bases between them. The CDR3 spans 14 residues. Germline V lookup: CDR1 KGHSH, CDR2 LQKENI. The CDR3 sequence is CASSPSQGYTEAFF. The CDR3 DNA reads TGTGCCAGCTCACCTAGTCAGGGGTACACTGAAGCTTTCTTT.

This clone has only one observation. The genes are TRBV11-2 and TRBJ2-2, with 10 bases lining up with TRBD2. Trimming removed 5 bases from V and 4 bases from J; junction bases left unmatched: 10. Germline V lookup: CDR1 SGHAT, CDR2 FQNNGV. The CDR3 contains 17 residues. The CDR3 is CASSPRSASGGTGELFF. The CDR3, as DNA: TGTGCCAGCAGCCCCCGGAGCGCTAGCGGGGGCACCGGGGAGCTGTTTTTT.

In its sample, this clone was seen once. V is TRBV7-2 and J is TRBJ2-7; D gene uncertain. CDR1 SGHTA and CDR2 FQGNSA come from the germline V gene. V gave up 0 bases and J gave up 4 bases, with 10 bases separating them. CDR3 length equals 14 residues. CDR3 coding DNA: TGTGCCAGCAGCTTAGCACAAATAACTTACGAGCAGTACTTC. Encoded protein: CASSLAQITYEQYF.

The chain combines TRBV19 with TRBJ1-4; TRBD1 matches at 8 bases. Germline V gene data show CDR1 as LNHDA and CDR2 as SQIVND (reference sequence). The CDR3 runs to 17 residues. Trimming took 4 bases from V and 5 from J; bases not matched to a gene: 12. CDR3 sequence (DNA): TGTGCCAGTAGTAGTCCAGACAGGGGACCGGTAAATGAAAAACTGTTTTTT. Amino acid sequence: CASSSPDRGPVNEKLFF.

The V call is TRBV27, the J call TRBJ1-1, with unresolved D. Germline CDR1 MNHEY, CDR2 SMNVEV (reference sequence). The V gene lost 6 bases and the J gene lost 5 bases, with 16 bases spanning the gap. This CDR3 has 14 amino acids. CDR3 in DNA: TGTGCCAGCAGCCTAGGTTTCAGTGGGACTGAAGCTTTCTTT. It encodes CASSLGFSGTEAFF.

In DNA, the CDR3 is TGCGCCAGCAGCTTGGGGACAGGTAATCAGCCCCAGCATTTT. Translated: CASSLGTGNQPQHF. This chain links TRBV5-1 with TRBJ1-5; 7 bases align to TRBD1. CDR1 is SGHRS and CDR2 is YFSETQ in the germline V gene. Trimming at V came to 0 bases and at J to 4 bases, leaving 1 base not matched to a gene. This CDR3 has 14 amino acids.

This clone was observed a single time. The chain links TRBV4-1 to TRBJ2-2; 8 nucleotides align to TRBD2. This CDR3 is built from 18 residues. Unmatched junction bases numbered 7, after V lost 1 base and J lost 0 bases. Germline-derived CDR1 and CDR2 are MGHRA and YSYEKL. The CDR3 DNA is TGCGCCAGCAGCCAAGTGGTAGCGGGGATCTCGAACACCGGGGAGCTGTTTTTT. Protein: CASSQVVAGISNTGELFF.

The chain uses TRBV14 and TRBJ1-6; maybe TRBD1 (6 bases). Germline-derived CDR1 and CDR2 are SGHDN and FVKESK. The germline V and J ends were trimmed by 0 bases and 9 bases, with 18 bases remaining between them. This CDR3 is 17 amino acids long. DNA for the CDR3: TGTGCCAGCAGCCAAGATCGGAGGACAGTGTGGGGTTCACCCCTCCACTTT. Translation: CASSQDRRTVWGSPLHF.

This clone was picked up one time. V gene TRBV11-2 combines with J gene TRBJ2-4, with D hard to call. The CDR3 runs to 18 residues. V was cut by 2 bases and J by 0 bases, with 17 bases left in between. Germline CDR1 is SGHAT and CDR2 is FQNNGV. The CDR3 loop reads CASSLSTAVLQAKNIQYF. The CDR3 DNA reads TGTGCCAGCAGCTTATCAACAGCCGTCCTCCAAGCCAAAAACATTCAGTACTTC.

The gene calls are TRBV18 and TRBJ2-3, with D tentatively TRBD2 (7 bases). In germline, CDR1 is KGHSH, CDR2 LQKENI. V lost 3 bases and J lost 5, with 15 bases in between. The CDR3 runs to 15 residues. This CDR3 is CASSPPGGPVDTQYF. In nucleotides, the CDR3 is TGTGCCAGCTCACCGCCGGGGGGCCCCGTAGATACGCAGTATTTT.

The chain recombines TRBV29-1 with TRBJ1-6; no definite D call. CDR3 length: 13 residues. Germline lookup yields CDR1 SQVTM and CDR2 ANQGSEA. The V end lost 6 bases, the J end lost 6 bases, and 12 bases lay between the germline ends. The CDR3 reads CSVRYSANSPLHF. The CDR3, as DNA: TGCAGCGTCCGATACAGTGCTAATTCACCCCTCCACTTT.

The chain has TRBV5-1 and TRBJ2-7; 7 positions match TRBD1. Germline CDR1 reads SGHRS; CDR2 reads YFSETQ. The CDR3 is made up of 16 amino acids. J gave up 4 bases and V 0 bases, and 10 bases lay outside the gene matches. The CDR3 nucleotides read TGCGCCAGCAGCTTGGCAACAGGGGCCCGGAGTTACGAGCAGTACTTC. Its translation: CASSLATGARSYEQYF.

The chain has TRBV5-8 and TRBJ1-5; a possible D gene is TRBD1 (5 bases). Between the trimmed V and J ends, which lost 1 base and 7 bases, there was a span of 9 bases. This CDR3 contains 13 residues. CDR1 and CDR2 (germline): SGHTS, YDEGEE. CDR3 amino acids: CASSLQGQQPQHF. CDR3 bases: TGTGCCAGCAGCTTGCAGGGTCAACAGCCCCAGCATTTT.

The CDR3 DNA reads as TGTGCCATCAGCAGGGGTCCTCAACAACCGGAAGCTTTCTTT. This codes for CAISRGPQQPEAFF. The V and J genes are TRBV10-3 and TRBJ1-1, with D possibly being TRBD1 (6 bases). This CDR3 has 14 amino acids. Germline assignment: CDR1 ENHRY and CDR2 SYGVKD. With 6 bases removed from V and 8 bases from J, the gap between germline ends came to 19 bases.

V usage is TRBV5-1 and J usage is TRBJ2-3, with 7 bases matching TRBD2. The CDR3 is made up of 14 amino acids. Germline loops: CDR1 SGHRS, CDR2 YFSETQ. V lost 7 bases, J lost 5 bases, and 10 bases stayed unmatched. The CDR3 bases are TGCGCCAGCCGCTCCGGGGGGTCCTTAGATACGCAGTATTTT. Encoded protein: CASRSGGSLDTQYF.

The chain couples TRBV6-6 to TRBJ1-3; TRBD1 might be the D (6 bases). Germline V gives CDR1 MNHNY, CDR2 SVGAGI (reference sequence). The V end was cut by 5 bases, the J end by 4 bases, with 18 bases between. The CDR3 spans 16 residues. The CDR3 DNA reads as TGTGCCAGCAGTATCTCAGGGGCAGAACAGGGAAACACCATATATTTT. Protein: CASSISGAEQGNTIYF.

This CDR3 reads CSVSRGETQYF. The CDR3 DNA follows: TGCAGCGTCAGCCGCGGGGAGACCCAGTACTTC. The chain joins TRBV29-1 to TRBJ2-5; D perhaps matches TRBD2 (5 bases). Germline CDR1 SQVTM, CDR2 ANQGSEA. The CDR3 is 11 amino acids. With 6 bases removed from V and 5 bases from J, the gap between germline ends came to 10 bases.